Listed below are T cell receptor beta chains from one sample, sequenced in a study of T cells in localized non-small cell lung cancer. Libraries were prepared by immunoSEQ multiplex PCR; TCRdb keeps only in-frame clonotypes and omits some of them. Found here are around 28,000 clones, roughly 94% of them singletons; the top ten hold around 0.66%. The source material was peripheral blood, sampled before any cancer treatment. These receptors came from a woman aged 35 to 69 with stage I lung adenocarcinoma. Both conserved end residues are part of each CDR3. The D gene is left open where the match is weak. Not all rows give a size; the values are once, few, many and, for expanded clones, a class.

V gene: TRBV10-3
clone size: .
D gene: .
J gene: TRBJ1-2
CDR3 DNA: TGTGCCATCAGTGAGCTATCGGGGGTCGGCTATGGCTACACCTTC
CDR3 protein: CAISELSGVGYGYTF

V gene: TRBV5-4
clone size: once
D gene: .
J gene: TRBJ2-5
CDR3 DNA: TGTGCCAGCAGCTTGAAAGGAAGCGAGACCCAGTACTTC
CDR3 protein: CASSLKGSETQYF

V gene: TRBV7-2
clone size: once
D gene: TRBD1
J gene: TRBJ1-1
CDR3 DNA: TGTGCCAGCAGCCCCCAACCAGGGGGCCTCGGCACTGAAGCTTTCTTT
CDR3 protein: CASSPQPGGLGTEAFF

V gene: TRBV18
clone size: .
D gene: TRBD2
J gene: TRBJ2-3
CDR3 DNA: TGTGCCAGCTCACCTACTAGCGGAAGCACAGATACGCAGTATTTT
CDR3 protein: CASSPTSGSTDTQYF

V gene: TRBV18
clone size: .
D gene: TRBD1
J gene: TRBJ1-2
CDR3 DNA: TGTGCCAGCTCACCTGACAGGGGGCTAGGCTACACCTTC
CDR3 protein: CASSPDRGLGYTF

V gene: TRBV19
clone size: .
D gene: TRBD1
J gene: TRBJ1-1
CDR3 DNA: TGTGCCAGTAGGGAACAGGGACAGATGAACACTGAAGCTTTCTTT
CDR3 protein: CASREQGQMNTEAFF

V gene: TRBV7-8
clone size: .
D gene: TRBD1
J gene: TRBJ2-1
CDR3 DNA: TGTGCCAGCAGTCGGGACAGGGAAACTTACAATGAGCAGTTCTTC
CDR3 protein: CASSRDRETYNEQFF

V gene: TRBV28
clone size: .
D gene: .
J gene: TRBJ1-2
CDR3 DNA: TGTGCCAGCAGTTCCAGGGTTTACGGCTACACCTTC
CDR3 protein: CASSSRVYGYTF

V gene: TRBV9
clone size: .
D gene: TRBD1
J gene: TRBJ1-5
CDR3 DNA: TGTGCCAGCAGTGCTCAACCGGGACAGGGTCAGCCCCAGCATTTT
CDR3 protein: CASSAQPGQGQPQHF

V gene: TRBV28
clone size: .
D gene: .
J gene: TRBJ1-1
CDR3 DNA: TGTGCCAGCAGTTTCGTCACTGAAGCTTTCTTT
CDR3 protein: CASSFVTEAFF

V gene: TRBV5-1
clone size: .
D gene: .
J gene: TRBJ2-3
CDR3 DNA: TGCGCCAGCAGCCAGAACGGAGATACGCAGTATTTT
CDR3 protein: CASSQNGDTQYF

V gene: TRBV5-1
clone size: .
D gene: .
J gene: TRBJ1-1
CDR3 DNA: TGCGCCAGCAGCTTTCGGATGAACACTGAAGCTTTCTTT
CDR3 protein: CASSFRMNTEAFF

V gene: TRBV5-1
clone size: .
D gene: TRBD2
J gene: TRBJ2-1
CDR3 DNA: TGCGCCAGCAGCTTGGAGACTAGCGGGAGCAAGGAGCAGTTCTTC
CDR3 protein: CASSLETSGSKEQFF

V gene: TRBV11-2
clone size: .
D gene: TRBD1
J gene: TRBJ1-1
CDR3 DNA: TGTGCCAGCAGCTCCTTAACAGGGGTACGCACTGAAGCTTTCTTT
CDR3 protein: CASSSLTGVRTEAFF

V gene: TRBV18
clone size: .
D gene: TRBD1
J gene: TRBJ2-5
CDR3 DNA: TGTGCCAGCTCACTCGGGAAGGGACAGGGTCGGGAGACCCAGTACTTC
CDR3 protein: CASSLGKGQGRETQYF

V gene: TRBV5-6
clone size: .
D gene: .
J gene: TRBJ2-3
CDR3 DNA: TGTGCCAGCAGCTTTTTGGGGGCTCCTTCTGTGGATACGCAGTATTTT
CDR3 protein: CASSFLGAPSVDTQYF

V gene: TRBV11-3
clone size: .
D gene: .
J gene: TRBJ1-6
CDR3 DNA: TGTGCCAGCAGCTTAGAGGGCAGGGGTATTTACTCACCCCTCCACTTT
CDR3 protein: CASSLEGRGIYSPLHF

V gene: TRBV7-8
clone size: .
D gene: TRBD1
J gene: TRBJ2-7
CDR3 DNA: TGTGCCAGCAGCTTAGTAAGTCAGGGGGCCTACGAGCAGTACTTC
CDR3 protein: CASSLVSQGAYEQYF

V gene: TRBV19
clone size: .
D gene: .
J gene: TRBJ1-4
CDR3 DNA: TGTGCCAGTAGTATGAGGGGCAGGTTCGGGGAAAAACTGTTTTTT
CDR3 protein: CASSMRGRFGEKLFF

V gene: TRBV28
clone size: .
D gene: .
J gene: TRBJ1-1
CDR3 DNA: TGTGCCAGCAGTTTATCGAGGAACACTGAAGCTTTCTTT
CDR3 protein: CASSLSRNTEAFF

V gene: TRBV6-1
clone size: few
D gene: .
J gene: TRBJ1-5
CDR3 DNA: TGTGCCAGCAGTGAAAGGGAGTTAGTCAATCAGCCCCAGCATTTT
CDR3 protein: CASSERELVNQPQHF

V gene: TRBV7-2
clone size: .
D gene: TRBD1
J gene: TRBJ1-5
CDR3 DNA: TGTGCCAGCAGCCAGTGGGGACAGAATCAGCCCCAGCATTTT
CDR3 protein: CASSQWGQNQPQHF

V gene: TRBV4-2
clone size: .
D gene: TRBD2
J gene: TRBJ2-4
CDR3 DNA: TGTGCCAGCAGCCAAGAAGGTCGGGAGGGGGCCAAAAACATTCAGTACTTC
CDR3 protein: CASSQEGREGAKNIQYF

V gene: TRBV7-3
clone size: .
D gene: .
J gene: TRBJ2-7
CDR3 DNA: TGTGCCAGCAGCCCGACGGGAGCTCTCTACGAGCAGTACTTC
CDR3 protein: CASSPTGALYEQYF

V gene: TRBV6-5
clone size: .
D gene: TRBD1
J gene: TRBJ1-1
CDR3 DNA: TGTGCCAGCAGTTACTACAGGGGGGTGGACACTGAAGCTTTCTTT
CDR3 protein: CASSYYRGVDTEAFF

V gene: TRBV14
clone size: .
D gene: TRBD1
J gene: TRBJ2-2
CDR3 DNA: TGTGCCAGCAGCCAATTCGGGACAGGCACGAACACCGGGGAGCTGTTTTTT
CDR3 protein: CASSQFGTGTNTGELFF

V gene: TRBV5-1
clone size: few
D gene: .
J gene: TRBJ2-1
CDR3 DNA: TGCGCCAGCAGCTTCAGCGGGACATTAAATGAGCAGTTCTTC
CDR3 protein: CASSFSGTLNEQFF

V gene: TRBV5-6
clone size: .
D gene: .
J gene: TRBJ1-2
CDR3 DNA: TGTGCCAGCAGCTTGTCGGTTGCGCTTTATGGCTACACCTTC
CDR3 protein: CASSLSVALYGYTF

V gene: TRBV18
clone size: .
D gene: .
J gene: TRBJ2-5
CDR3 DNA: TGTGCCAGCTCACCGCCGGATCAAGAGACCCAGTACTTC
CDR3 protein: CASSPPDQETQYF

V gene: TRBV7-8
clone size: .
D gene: .
J gene: TRBJ1-2
CDR3 DNA: TGTGCCAGCAGCCACAGGGATTCGGTCGGCTACACCTTC
CDR3 protein: CASSHRDSVGYTF

V gene: TRBV7-2
clone size: .
D gene: TRBD1
J gene: TRBJ2-5
CDR3 DNA: TGTGCCAGCAGCATCGGGACAGTACAAGAGACCCAGTACTTC
CDR3 protein: CASSIGTVQETQYF

V gene: TRBV2
clone size: .
D gene: .
J gene: TRBJ2-1
CDR3 DNA: TGTGCCAGCAGGTCGGGAGTTAGGGGTGAGCAGTTCTTC
CDR3 protein: CASRSGVRGEQFF

V gene: TRBV7-2
clone size: .
D gene: .
J gene: TRBJ1-2
CDR3 DNA: TGTGCCAGCAGCCCGGTTGGCTACACCTTC
CDR3 protein: CASSPVGYTF

V gene: TRBV2
clone size: .
D gene: .
J gene: TRBJ2-2
CDR3 DNA: TGTGCCAGCAGCCCGGAGGACACCGGGGAGCTGTTTTTT
CDR3 protein: CASSPEDTGELFF

V gene: TRBV6-5
clone size: .
D gene: .
J gene: TRBJ2-7
CDR3 DNA: TGTGCCAGCAGTGGACTGGTCCCTAAAGAGCAATACTTC
CDR3 protein: CASSGLVPKEQYF

V gene: TRBV4-1
clone size: .
D gene: .
J gene: TRBJ2-7
CDR3 DNA: TGCGCCAGCAGCCAAGTAGGAGGCCTAACCTACGAGCAGTACTTC
CDR3 protein: CASSQVGGLTYEQYF

V gene: TRBV9
clone size: .
D gene: TRBD1
J gene: TRBJ1-2
CDR3 DNA: TGTGCCAGCAGCGTAGCGACAGGGGGTGGCTACACCTTC
CDR3 protein: CASSVATGGGYTF